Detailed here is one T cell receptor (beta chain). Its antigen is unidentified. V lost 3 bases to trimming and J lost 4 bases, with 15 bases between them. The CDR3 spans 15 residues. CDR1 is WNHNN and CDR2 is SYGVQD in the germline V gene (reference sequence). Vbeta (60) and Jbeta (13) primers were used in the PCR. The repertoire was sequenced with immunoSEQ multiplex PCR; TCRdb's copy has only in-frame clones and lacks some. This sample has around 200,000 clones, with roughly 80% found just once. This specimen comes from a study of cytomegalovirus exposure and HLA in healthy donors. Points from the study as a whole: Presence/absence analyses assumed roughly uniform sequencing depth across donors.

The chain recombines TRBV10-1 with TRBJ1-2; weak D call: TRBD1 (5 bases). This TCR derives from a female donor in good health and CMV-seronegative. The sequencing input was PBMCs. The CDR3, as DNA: TGCGCCAGCAGTGACGCCCTCCAGGGTCTCTATGGCTACACCTTC. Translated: CASSDALQGLYGYTF.